This section outlines one T cell receptor beta chain sequence together with its context. What it binds is not known. The CDR3 has 14 residues. Unmatched junction bases numbered 9, after V lost 6 bases and J lost 4 bases. The germline gives CDR1 SGHAT, CDR2 FQNNGV. These data originate in a study of cytomegalovirus exposure and HLA in healthy donors. Overall study: Of around 400 genotyped donors, 75% to 90% grouped in the Caucasian-associated ancestry cluster.

Points from the study as a whole: When presence/absence was analysed, sequencing depth was taken to be roughly uniform across donors.

The PCR had 60 Vbeta and 13 Jbeta primers. The repertoire was sequenced with immunoSEQ multiplex PCR; TCRdb's copy has only in-frame clones and lacks some. The sample includes 150,000 to 200,000 clones, roughly 83% of them seen just once. The sequence was collected from a boy aged 2 to 10 in good health and CMV-seronegative. The chain combines TRBV11-2 with TRBJ2-7; 7 bases map to TRBD1. Sequencing was performed on PBMCs. CDR3 in DNA: TGTGCCAGCAGAGACAGGGTAAATATTTACGAGCAGTACTTC. Its protein is CASRDRVNIYEQYF.